This entry lists 14 T cell receptor beta chains sequenced from one sample in a study of blood T cell repertoires in COVID-19. The table came from immunoSEQ multiplex PCR; TCRdb's copy has only in-frame clones and leaves some out. The table lists 300,000 to 450,000 clones, around 85% of them singletons. The sequencing sample was made of peripheral blood. These receptors all come from a woman younger than 30 with acute or convalescent COVID-19.

V usage is TRBV5-1 and J usage is TRBJ1-1, with 9 bases aligning to TRBD1. This CDR3 has 15 amino acids. V lost 4 bases to trimming and J lost 7 bases; unmatched junction nucleotides: 11. The germline CDR1 and CDR2 sequences are SGHRS and YFSETQ. This CDR3 is CASSLGTGPDYEAFF. The CDR3 DNA is TGCGCCAGCAGCCTGGGGACAGGGCCGGACTATGAAGCTTTCTTT.

The CDR3 is CASSVDPSGSTTYEQYF. In DNA form, the CDR3 reads TGTGCCAGCAGCGTAGATCCTAGCGGGAGCACGACCTACGAGCAGTACTTC. The gene calls are TRBV9 and TRBJ2-7; 10 nucleotides align to TRBD2. J lost 2 bases, V lost 0 bases, and 8 bases had no gene match. Germline V gives CDR1 SGDLS, CDR2 YYNGEE. This CDR3 is 17 amino acids long. The whole variable domain, remainder taken from reference TRBV9 and TRBJ2-7, is DSGVTQTPKHLITATGQRVTLRCSPRSGDLSVYWYQQSLDQGLQFLIQYYNGEERAKGNILERFSAQQFPDLHSELNLSSLELGDSALYFCASSVDPSGSTTYEQYFGPGTRLTVT.

The V gene is TRBV28, the J gene TRBJ1-2; 10 bases are shared with TRBD1. Germline loops: CDR1 MDHEN, CDR2 SYDVKM. V lost 6 bases to trimming and J lost 3 bases; unmatched junction nucleotides: 4. The CDR3 has 14 residues. CDR3 sequence: CASSPTGGHYGYTF. The CDR3 nucleotides read TGTGCCAGCAGCCCGACAGGGGGCCACTATGGCTACACCTTC.

The chain joins TRBV5-5 to TRBJ1-4; no reliable D call. CDR3 length: 15 amino acids. V was trimmed by 2 bases and J by 4 bases, leaving 12 bases between them. Germline V gene data show CDR1 as SGHKS and CDR2 as YYEKEE (reference sequence). CDR3 amino acids: CASSFEIAHNEKLFF. CDR3 bases: TGTGCCAGCAGCTTCGAGATAGCCCATAATGAAAAACTGTTTTTT.

V and J are TRBV6-6 and TRBJ2-7, with D maybe TRBD2 (6 bases). Germline V gene data show CDR1 as MNHNY and CDR2 as SVGAGI (reference sequence). Trimming took off 5 bases at V and 0 bases at J, with 17 bases between the two ends. CDR3 size: 16 residues. CDR3 residues: CASSALGLTLSYEQYF. The CDR3 DNA reads TGTGCCAGCAGTGCCCTGGGACTCACTCTCTCCTACGAGCAGTACTTC.

This rearrangement joins TRBV5-1 to TRBJ2-2, with 12 bases fitting TRBD1. V lost 3 bases, J lost 7 bases, and 4 bases stayed unmatched. Germline CDR1 and CDR2: SGHRS and YFSETQ. The CDR3 is 15 residues long. The CDR3 bases are TGCGCCAGCAGCTCGGGACAGGGGGCCGGCGGGGAGCTGTTTTTT. This codes for CASSSGQGAGGELFF.

The chain combines TRBV7-8 with TRBJ1-2; D is perhaps TRBD1 (6 bases). Deletions cut 2 bases from V and 5 bases from J, with 12 bases between. Germline V gene sequence: CDR1 SGHVS, CDR2 FQNEAQ. CDR3 length: 14 amino acids. The CDR3 bases are TGTGCCAGCAGCTTAAGCCGGGACATTTATGGCTACACCTTC. This codes for CASSLSRDIYGYTF.

This CDR3 is CASSTSNEQFF. For the CDR3, the DNA is TGTGCCAGCAGCACCTCTAACGAGCAGTTCTTC. The genes are TRBV7-3 and TRBJ2-1, with no clear D. Trimming stripped 5 bases from V and 10 bases from J, with 9 bases between. The CDR3 sequence is 11 residues long. Germline V gene sequence: CDR1 SGHTA, CDR2 FQGTGA. The whole variable domain, remainder taken from reference TRBV7-3 and TRBJ2-1, is GAGVSQTPSNKVTEKGKYVELRCDPISGHTALYWYRQSLGQGPEFLIYFQGTGAADDSGLPNDRFFAVRPEGSVSTLKIQRTERGDSAVYLCASSTSNEQFFGPGTRLTVL.

This rearrangement joins TRBV7-3 to TRBJ1-2; no clear D. Per the germline V gene, CDR1 is SGHTA and CDR2 is FQGTGA. V gave up 7 bases and J gave up 5 bases, with 17 bases separating them. The CDR3 runs 14 residues. The CDR3 DNA reads TGTGCCAGCACCCTGAGGTGGGTAGATTATGGCTACACCTTC. Amino acid sequence: CASTLRWVDYGYTF.

The chain recombines TRBV27 with TRBJ1-2; 9 positions match TRBD1. With V trimmed by 2 bases and J by 7 bases, 8 bases remained unmatched. This CDR3 comprises 15 residues. Germline CDR1 and CDR2: MNHEY and SMNVEV (reference sequence). CDR3 protein: CASSLTTGGISGYTF. As DNA, the CDR3 is TGTGCCAGCAGTTTAACGACAGGGGGTATTTCTGGCTACACCTTC.

The chain uses TRBV9 and TRBJ1-5, with a tentative D call TRBD1 (5 bases). Trimming took 0 bases from V and 3 from J, leaving 7 bases between them. This CDR3 comprises 14 residues. Germline assignment: CDR1 SGDLS and CDR2 YYNGEE. CDR3 DNA sequence: TGTGCCAGCAGCGTAGGACAGATCAATCAGCCCCAGCATTTT. This encodes CASSVGQINQPQHF.

Details on this clone: Other nucleotide sequences from this sample produce the same CDR3. The chain recombines TRBV9 with TRBJ2-7, with 8 bases that match TRBD2. The CDR3 consists of 15 residues. CDR1 and CDR2 from the germline V gene are SGDLS and YYNGEE. Trimming cost V 0 bases and J 1 base; bases outside gene matches: 3. DNA for the CDR3: TGTGCCAGCAGCGTAGGGGTAGCGGGATCCTACGAGCAGTACTTC. Translating it yields CASSVGVAGSYEQYF.

This clone was seen a handful of times. The J gene is TRBJ1-4, the V gene TRBV7-8; D might be TRBD1 (6 bases). CDR3 size: 17 residues. CDR1 and CDR2 (germline): SGHVS, FQNEAQ. Trimming took off 1 base at V and 0 bases at J, with 12 bases between the two ends. CDR3 amino acids: CASSLVARGATNEKLFF. The CDR3 region has the DNA TGTGCCAGCAGCTTAGTGGCCAGGGGTGCAACTAATGAAAAACTGTTTTTT.

This clone was seen only once. The chain carries TRBV7-2 and TRBJ2-7, with D possibly TRBD1 on 6 matching bases. This CDR3 has 14 amino acids. Deletions cut 1 base from V and 2 bases from J, with 9 bases between. CDR1 and CDR2 from the germline V gene are SGHTA and FQGNSA. The CDR3 loop is CASSLGRGPYEQYF. CDR3 nucleotides: TGTGCCAGCAGCTTAGGCAGGGGTCCCTACGAGCAGTACTTC.